Below are 2 T cell receptor beta chains sequenced from a single sample in a study of blood T cell repertoires in COVID-19. Repertoires were generated with immunoSEQ multiplex PCR, while TCRdb's copy carries only in-frame clones and drops some. The table shows about 380,000 clones, with about 80% occurring only once. The sample taken for sequencing was peripheral blood. These receptors were taken from a human donor with acute or convalescent COVID-19. The donor label of this sample is uncertain.

This clone was detected only once. The chain is built from TRBV12-5 and TRBJ2-2, with 7 bases that match TRBD2. J lost 6 bases, V lost 4 bases, and 14 bases had no gene match. Germline CDR1 is LGHNT and CDR2 is FRNRAP. The CDR3 sequence is 17 residues long. Here the CDR3 reads CASGSQRDAPAPGELFF. For the CDR3, the DNA is TGTGCTAGTGGTTCTCAGCGGGACGCCCCCGCCCCCGGGGAGCTGTTTTTT.

The J gene is TRBJ1-1, the V gene TRBV7-9; possible D gene TRBD1, 6 bases. CDR1 and CDR2 from the germline V gene are SEHNR and FQNEAQ (reference sequence). V shed 8 bases and J shed 5 bases, with 12 bases lying between them. This CDR3 has 12 residues. CDR3 sequence reads: CASGTGLTEAFF. CDR3 nucleotide sequence: TGTGCCAGCGGCACAGGGTTAACTGAAGCTTTCTTT.